The 16 T cell receptor beta chains in this list originate from one sample, sequenced in a study of T cell clonality in common variable immunodeficiency. The protocol was immunoSEQ multiplex PCR, while the TCRdb copy is restricted to in-frame clones and leaves out a portion. The specimen has about 59,000 clones, none found just once. Sequencing was done on a sample of peripheral blood mononuclear cells. The receptors stem from a person between 18 and 75 years old in good health.

The table lists this clone with many counts. The CDR3 bases that were read are TGCGCCAGCAGCCAAGATAACAGGGCATGGCAAGAGACC. Translated, it gives CASSQDNRAWQET. The entire CDR3 is CASSQDNRAWQETQYF. The chain recombines TRBV4-1 with TRBJ2-5; possibly TRBD1 for D (6 bases). Read sequence stops 3 residues before the CDR3 end, and the germline J gene provides the missing end. CDR3 length: 16 amino acids. Trimming pared 0 bases from V and 2 bases from J, leaving 13 bases between. Germline CDR1 and CDR2: MGHRA and YSYEKL.

In this sample, this clone turned up many times. Read sequence stops 3 residues before the CDR3 end, and the germline J gene provides the missing end. This rearrangement joins TRBV9 to TRBJ2-3, with D perhaps TRBD1 (5 bases). Per germline, CDR1 SGDLS and CDR2 YYNGEE. The CDR3 consists of 14 residues. Between the trimmed V and J ends, which lost 4 bases and 0 bases, there was a span of 9 bases. The CDR3 protein is CASSPRQSTDTQYF. The covered CDR3 bases are TGTGCCAGCAGCCCCAGACAGAGCACAGATACG.

This clone was recorded many times. CDR3 region: CAWSSETGLETQYF. CDR3 DNA (partial): TGTGCCTGGAGTTCCGAGACAGGGTTGGAGACC. The chain links TRBV30 to TRBJ2-5; 7 positions agree with TRBD1. The missing CDR3 end, 3 residues past where the read stops, is filled in from the germline J gene. The germline CDR1 and CDR2 sequences are GTSNPN and SVGIG (reference sequence). Trimming took 2 bases from V and 5 from J; bases not matched to a gene: 8. This CDR3 has 14 residues. Full variable domain (remainder filled in from reference TRBV30 and TRBJ2-5): SQTIHQWPATLVQPVGSPLSLECTVEGTSNPNLYWYRQAAGRGLQLLFYSVGIGQISSEVPQNLSASRPQDRQFILSSKKLLLSDSGFYLCAWSSETGLETQYFGPGTRLLVL.

This clone was observed at least ten times. The sequenced fragment ends 3 residues before the CDR3 boundary, so the rest is inferred from the germline J gene. This chain uses TRBV5-5 with TRBJ2-7, with 8 bases lining up with TRBD2. The ends lost 0 bases at V and 4 bases at J; junction bases unmatched: 6. Per germline, CDR1 SGHKS and CDR2 YYEKEE (reference sequence). This CDR3 region has 15 residues. The CDR3 loop reads CASSLEPSGRYEQYF. CDR3 DNA (partial): TGTGCCAGCAGCTTGGAGCCTAGCGGGCGATACGAG.

Concerning this clone: Sequencing ends 3 residues short of the CDR3 end; the germline J gene provides the rest. V usage is TRBV2 and J usage is TRBJ1-1, with D possibly matching TRBD1 (5 bases). This CDR3 has 11 residues. The V end was cut by 11 bases, the J end by 4 bases, with 11 bases between. CDR1 is SNHLY and CDR2 is FYNNEI in the germline V gene. The CDR3 here is CAVGAATEAFF. The covered CDR3 bases are TGTGCCGTAGGGGCGGCCACTGAA.

In regard to this clone: The read falls 3 residues short of the CDR3 end, and the missing part is taken from the germline J gene. This chain joins TRBV18 and TRBJ2-4; tentatively, D is TRBD1 (5 bases). CDR3 length equals 20 residues. Germline V gene sequence: CDR1 KGHSH, CDR2 LQKENI. The sequenced CDR3 bases are TGTGCCAGCTCACCACCGAACCTTGGGTTACAGGCAACGGCTAACTATGGT. Translated, it gives CASSPPNLGLQATANYG. The complete CDR3 reads CASSPPNLGLQATANYGQYF.

This clone was seen ten or more times. The read terminates 3 residues ahead of where the CDR3 ends, so the germline J gene completes it. J is TRBJ2-2 and V is TRBV29-1, with D perhaps matching TRBD1 (5 bases). Trimming took off 4 bases at V and 0 bases at J, with 9 bases between the two ends. The CDR3 is 14 amino acids. The germline V gene has CDR1 SQVTM and CDR2 ANQGSEA. This CDR3 is CSVAQDANTGELFF. The CDR3 DNA, read in part, is TGCAGCGTTGCACAGGACGCGAACACCGGGGAG.

This clone occurred many times. The read halts 3 residues ahead of the CDR3 end, with the missing end drawn from the germline J gene. V is TRBV7-8 and J is TRBJ1-2, with a possible D match to TRBD1 (5 bases). CDR1 SGHVS and CDR2 FQNEAQ come from the germline V gene. The CDR3 length is 14 residues. V lost 0 bases, J lost 7 bases, and 12 bases lay in between. CDR3 DNA, as far as it was read: TGTGCCAGCAGCTTAGCGGGCAGGGAACGTGGC. This encodes CASSLAGRERG. In full, the CDR3 is CASSLAGRERGYTF. Supplemented by reference TRBV7-8 and TRBJ1-2, the full variable domain reads GAGVSQSPRYKVAKRGQDVALRCDPISGHVSLFWYQQALGQGPEFLTYFQNEAQLDKSGLPSDRFFAERPEGSVSTLKIQRTQQEDSAVYLCASSLAGRERGYTFGSGTRLTVV.

This clone has at least ten counts. The read is 3 residues too short to cover the CDR3 end, so that end is filled in from the germline J gene. The chain is built from TRBV5-1 and TRBJ2-7; TRBD1 matches at 12 bases. V gave up 4 bases and J gave up 4 bases; unmatched junction bases: 18. Per germline, CDR1 SGHRS and CDR2 YFSETQ. The CDR3 contains 19 residues. The CDR3 protein is CASSRRDRGPTGTWYEQYF. The covered CDR3 bases are TGCGCCAGCAGCCGCCGGGACAGGGGGCCCACCGGAACGTGGTACGAG.

This clone was observed at least ten times. The read is 3 residues too short to cover the CDR3 end, so that end is filled in from the germline J gene. The genes are TRBV19 and TRBJ1-4; the match to TRBD1 covers 10 bases. The CDR3 contains 15 residues. Per the germline V gene, CDR1 is LNHDA and CDR2 is SQIVND (reference sequence). V shed 5 bases and J 8 bases; nucleotides not matched to a gene: 8. The CDR3 bases that were read are TGTGCCAGTAGTGGACCGGGACAGGGGACGGAAAAA. It specifies CASSGPGQGTEK. The CDR3, in full, reads CASSGPGQGTEKLFF.

This clone has ten or more counts. The observed sequence ends 3 residues before the CDR3 terminus, with the missing tail filled in from the germline J gene. This sequence joins TRBV19 and TRBJ2-3, with D perhaps TRBD1 (5 bases). V was trimmed by 5 bases and J by 6 bases, leaving 15 bases between them. The CDR3 length is 14 residues. Looked up from germline, CDR1 is LNHDA and CDR2 is SQIVND (reference sequence). Partial CDR3 DNA: TGTGCCAGTAGTCTCCAGGGTAGGTCTGATACG. Its protein product is CASSLQGRSDT. The complete CDR3 reads CASSLQGRSDTQYF.

This clone was detected ten times or more. Read sequence stops 3 residues before the CDR3 end, and the germline J gene provides the missing end. This rearrangement joins TRBV4-1 to TRBJ2-7; 9 positions match TRBD1. CDR1 MGHRA and CDR2 YSYEKL come from the germline V gene. The CDR3 is 15 residues long. V trimming: 4 bases; J trimming: 5 bases; junction bases outside the gene matches: 9. Incomplete CDR3 DNA: TGCGCCAGCAGCCTGATGGGACAGGGCGCCCACGAG. It codes for CASSLMGQGAHE. Given in full, the CDR3 is CASSLMGQGAHEQYF.

This clone was observed many times. The CDR3 end is not reached by the read, which stops 3 residues before it; the germline J gene fills it in. V usage is TRBV19 and J usage is TRBJ2-3; perhaps TRBD1 as D (6 bases). Germline V lookup: CDR1 LNHDA, CDR2 SQIVND (reference sequence). The CDR3 sequence is 15 residues long. Trimming shortened V by 5 bases and J by 3 bases, and 15 bases separated the two germline ends. CDR3 DNA (partial): TGTGCCAGTAGTTTAAAAACAGGGTTTACAGATACG. Protein product: CASSLKTGFTDT. The full CDR3 is CASSLKTGFTDTQYF.

With regard to this clone: The missing CDR3 end, 3 residues past where the read stops, is filled in from the germline J gene. The genes are TRBV5-4 and TRBJ2-7, with 9 bases aligning to TRBD1. CDR3 length: 14 amino acids. Unmatched junction bases numbered 5, after V lost 4 bases and J lost 3 bases. The V gene's germline CDR1 is SGHNT and CDR2 YYREEE (reference sequence). CDR3 amino acids: CASSPDRGGYEQYF. Incomplete CDR3 DNA: TGTGCCAGCAGCCCGGACAGGGGAGGCTACGAG.

This clone was seen repeatedly, ten times or more. The sequenced fragment ends 3 residues before the CDR3 boundary, so the rest is inferred from the germline J gene. The chain uses TRBV6-2 or TRBV6-3 and TRBJ1-1; no firm D call. This CDR3 has 13 amino acids. V lost 2 bases to trimming and J lost 4 bases, with 8 bases between them. Per the germline V gene, CDR1 is MNHEY and CDR2 is SVGEGT. CDR3 residues: CASSYMTGTEAFF. CDR3 DNA, as far as it was read: TGTGCCAGCAGTTACATGACTGGCACTGAA.

Concerning this clone itself: The CDR3 extends 3 residues past the end of the read, so its final part is completed from the germline J gene. V and J are TRBV19 and TRBJ2-3, with 14 bases aligning to TRBD2. This CDR3 has 17 residues. Germline V gene data show CDR1 as LNHDA and CDR2 as SQIVND (reference sequence). The CDR3 is CASSGLAGGRVQETQYF. The CDR3 bases that were read are TGTGCCAGTAGTGGACTAGCGGGGGGCCGGGTACAAGAGACG. Filled out from reference TRBV19 and TRBJ2-3, the complete variable domain reads DGGITQSPKYLFRKEGQNVTLSCEQNLNHDAMYWYRQDPGQGLRLIYYSQIVNDFQKGDIAEGYSVSREKKESFPLTVTSAQKNPTAFYLCASSGLAGGRVQETQYFGPGTRLTVL.